The 6 T cell receptor beta chains in this list originate from one sample, sequenced in a study of shared clonotypes between healthy human individuals. The method was immunoSEQ multiplex PCR; TCRdb's version includes in-frame clones alone and lacks a portion of them. The table lists 1.4 million or so clones, 98% of them singletons. Material: naive CD4+ T cells sorted from blood. Indicated subset: CD45RA+ positively selected. These receptors were taken from a man younger than 45 in good health.

This clone came up once. CDR3 amino acids: CASSQIGRDTNEKLFF. The CDR3 DNA reads as TGTGCCAGCAGCCAAATAGGAAGGGACACCAATGAAAAACTGTTTTTT. The chain recombines TRBV4-2 with TRBJ1-4, with D possibly being TRBD1 (6 bases). This CDR3 region has 16 residues. Germline V gene data show CDR1 as LGHNA and CDR2 as YNFKEQ. V lost 2 bases to trimming and J lost 5 bases, with 15 bases between them.

This chain uses TRBV6-5 with TRBJ2-7, with D perhaps matching TRBD1 (6 bases). The CDR3 totals 14 residues. Trimming stripped 6 bases from V and 1 base from J, with 13 bases between. Germline values: CDR1 MNHEY, CDR2 SVGAGI. CDR3 nucleotide sequence: TGTGCCAGCAGGGAAGACAGGCGATCCTACGAGCAGTACTTC. This codes for CASREDRRSYEQYF.

This chain joins TRBV19 and TRBJ1-2; D ambiguous. Trimming shortened V by 5 bases and J by 5 bases, and 12 bases separated the two germline ends. The CDR3 runs 13 residues. Germline V lookup: CDR1 LNHDA, CDR2 SQIVND (reference sequence). CDR3 DNA: TGTGCCAGTAGTGCCGGCAGAGTTTATGGCTACACCTTC. Its translation is CASSAGRVYGYTF.

The chain recombines TRBV28 with TRBJ2-3; tentatively, D is TRBD2 (5 bases). Germline-derived CDR1 and CDR2 are MDHEN and SYDVKM. V dropped 7 bases and J dropped 3 bases, with 14 bases sitting between them. The CDR3 spans 14 residues. CDR3 loop: CASTDSRRTDTQYF. Written as DNA, the CDR3 is TGTGCCAGCACGGATTCGCGGAGGACAGATACGCAGTATTTT.

The rearrangement uses TRBV4-1 and TRBJ1-2; unclear D gene. This CDR3 spans 16 amino acids. The V end lost 0 bases, the J end lost 1 base, and 12 bases lay between the germline ends. Germline CDR1 is MGHRA and CDR2 is YSYEKL. In DNA form, the CDR3 reads TGCGCCAGCAGCCAAGACATCTCACAATATAACTATGGCTACACCTTC. Translating it yields CASSQDISQYNYGYTF.

The V gene is TRBV6-1, the J gene TRBJ1-2; no definite D call. Germline V lookup: CDR1 MNHNS, CDR2 SASEGT. V gave up 2 bases and J gave up 1 base, with 5 bases separating them. The CDR3 is made up of 13 amino acids. CDR3 nucleotide sequence: TGTGCCAGCAGTGAAAGGCATAACTATGGCTACACCTTC. Translation gives CASSERHNYGYTF.